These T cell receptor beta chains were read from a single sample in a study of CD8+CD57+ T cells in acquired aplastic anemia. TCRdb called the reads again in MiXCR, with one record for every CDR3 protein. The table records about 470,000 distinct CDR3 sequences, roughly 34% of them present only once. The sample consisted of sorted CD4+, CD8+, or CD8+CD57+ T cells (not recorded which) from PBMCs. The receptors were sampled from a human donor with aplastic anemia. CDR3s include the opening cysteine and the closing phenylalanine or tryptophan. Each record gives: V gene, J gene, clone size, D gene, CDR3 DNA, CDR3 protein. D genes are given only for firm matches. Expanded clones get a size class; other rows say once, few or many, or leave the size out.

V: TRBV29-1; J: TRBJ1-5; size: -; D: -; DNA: TGCAGCGTTGTATTGGGGGGCAATCAGCCCCAGCATTTT; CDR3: CSVVLGGNQPQHF
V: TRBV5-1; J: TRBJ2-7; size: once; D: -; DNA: TGCGCCAGCAGCTTGGCTTATTGGAGAGAACAGGACGAGCGGTACTTC; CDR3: CASSLAYWREQDERYF
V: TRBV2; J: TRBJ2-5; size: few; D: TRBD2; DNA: TGTGCCAGCAGCTTAGTTGGGACTAGCGGAAGCCAAGAGACCCAGTACTTC; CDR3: CASSLVGTSGSQETQYF
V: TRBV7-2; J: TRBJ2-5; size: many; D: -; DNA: TGTGCCAGCAGCTCCTCCCAAGAGACCCAGTACTTC; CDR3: CASSSSQETQYF
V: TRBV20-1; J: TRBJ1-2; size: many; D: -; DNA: TGCAGTGCAAAGCGCTCACAGGGCTACGGCTATGGCTACACCTTC; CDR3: CSAKRSQGYGYGYTF
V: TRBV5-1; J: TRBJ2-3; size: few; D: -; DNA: TGCGCCAGCAGCTTGGTGACAGACACAGATACGCAGTATTTT; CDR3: CASSLVTDTDTQYF
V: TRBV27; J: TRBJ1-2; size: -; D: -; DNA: TGTGCCAGCAGTCCCGGGAACCACTATGGCTACACCTTC; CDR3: CASSPGNHYGYTF
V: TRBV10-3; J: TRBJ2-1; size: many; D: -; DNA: TGTGCCGTTTGGGGGGGCGGCAATGAGCAGTTCTTC; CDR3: CAVWGGGNEQFF
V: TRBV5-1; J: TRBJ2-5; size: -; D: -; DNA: TGCGCCAGCAGCGCGACACGACAAGGCGAGACCCAGTACTTC; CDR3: CASSATRQGETQYF
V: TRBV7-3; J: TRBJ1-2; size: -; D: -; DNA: TGTGCCAGCAGCCCGGGGGGGGGCGGTGGCTACACCTTC; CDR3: CASSPGGGGGYTF
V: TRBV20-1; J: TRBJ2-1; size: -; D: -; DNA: TGCAGTGCTATAGGCGGGCGCTCCTACAATGAGCAGTTCTTC; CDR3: CSAIGGRSYNEQFF
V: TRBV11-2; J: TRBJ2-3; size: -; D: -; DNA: TGTGCCAGCAGCCGGGATAGCAGGGACACAGATACGCAGTATTTT; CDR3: CASSRDSRDTDTQYF
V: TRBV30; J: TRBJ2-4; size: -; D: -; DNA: TGTGCCTGGGACCGGGGCCAAAACATTCAGTACTTC; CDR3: CAWDRGQNIQYF
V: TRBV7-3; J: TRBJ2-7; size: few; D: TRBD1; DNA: TGTGCCAGCAGCTTAAACACACCTCTTCGGGGACAGGGTGGTTACGAGCAGTACTTC; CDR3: CASSLNTPLRGQGGYEQYF
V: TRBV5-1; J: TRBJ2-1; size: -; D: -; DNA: TGCGCCAGCAGCTTGGTGCCAGCGGGCAATGAGCAGTTCTTC; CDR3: CASSLVPAGNEQFF
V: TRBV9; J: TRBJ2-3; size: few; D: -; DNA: TGTGCCAGCAGCACCAGGGGGGCAGATACGCAGTATTTT; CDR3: CASSTRGADTQYF
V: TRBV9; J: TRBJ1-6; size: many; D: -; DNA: TGTGCCAGCAGCGTAGCATCTGGTTGGGGACGTTCACCCCTCCACTTT; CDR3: CASSVASGWGRSPLHF
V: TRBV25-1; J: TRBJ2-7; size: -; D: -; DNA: TGTGCCAGCAGTGAATATGGGGGAAAGCAGTACTTC; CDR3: CASSEYGGKQYF
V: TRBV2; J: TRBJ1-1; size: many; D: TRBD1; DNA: TGTGCCAGCGACAGGGGAATGAACACTGAAGCTTTCTTT; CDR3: CASDRGMNTEAFF
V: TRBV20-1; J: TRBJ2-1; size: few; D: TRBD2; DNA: TGCAGTGCATGGTCAACGGGAGGTGCGGAAAGCTCCTACAATGAGCAGTTCTTC; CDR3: CSAWSTGGAESSYNEQFF
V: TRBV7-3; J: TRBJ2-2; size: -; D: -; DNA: TGTGCCAGCAGCTCAAGACCGGGAGGGGAGCTGTTTTTT; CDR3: CASSSRPGGELFF
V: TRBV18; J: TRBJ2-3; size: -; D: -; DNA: TGTGCCAGCTCACCCTATCCAGAGGATACGCAGTATTTT; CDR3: CASSPYPEDTQYF
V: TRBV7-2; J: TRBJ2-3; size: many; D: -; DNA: TGTGCCAGCAGCTCAGGGACTGACACAGATACGCAGTATTTT; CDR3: CASSSGTDTDTQYF
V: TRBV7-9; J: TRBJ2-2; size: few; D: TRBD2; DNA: TGTGCCAGCAGCCTAGCGGCCCGGGGAGCCGGGGAGCTGTTTTTT; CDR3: CASSLAARGAGELFF
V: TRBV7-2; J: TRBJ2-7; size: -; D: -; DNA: TGTGCCAGCAGCTTGAGGCTTTTTAGCCACGAGCAGTACTTC; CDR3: CASSLRLFSHEQYF
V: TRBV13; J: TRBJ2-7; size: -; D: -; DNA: TGTGCCAGCAGCGAGGGGGGCCCGAGCTCCTACGAGCAGTACTTC; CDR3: CASSEGGPSSYEQYF
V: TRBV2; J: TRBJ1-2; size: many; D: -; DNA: TGTGCCAGCAGTGAGATCAGAGAGTTTAACTATGGCTACACCTTC; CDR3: CASSEIREFNYGYTF
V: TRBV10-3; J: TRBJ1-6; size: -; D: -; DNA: TGTGCCATTCATGAGGGCCCTTCACCCCTCCACTTT; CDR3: CAIHEGPSPLHF